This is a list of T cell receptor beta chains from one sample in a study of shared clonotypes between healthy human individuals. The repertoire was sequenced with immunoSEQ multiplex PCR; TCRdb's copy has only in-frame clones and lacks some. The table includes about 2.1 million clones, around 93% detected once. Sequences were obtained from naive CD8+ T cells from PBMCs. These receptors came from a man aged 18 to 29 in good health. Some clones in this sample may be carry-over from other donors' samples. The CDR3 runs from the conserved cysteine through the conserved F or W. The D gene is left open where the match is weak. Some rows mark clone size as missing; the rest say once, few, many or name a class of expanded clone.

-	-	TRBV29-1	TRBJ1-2	TGCAGCGTTGTGACGGGGCCCTTGGGCTACACCTTC	CSVVTGPLGYTF
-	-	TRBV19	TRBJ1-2	TGTGCCAGTAGTCCCGACCCCCGGGGTAACTATGGCTACACCTTC	CASSPDPRGNYGYTF
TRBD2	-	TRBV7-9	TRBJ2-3	TGTGCCAGCAGCCTGACTAGCGGAAGCACAGATACGCAGTATTTT	CASSLTSGSTDTQYF
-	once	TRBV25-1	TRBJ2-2	TGTGCCAGCAGTGAATTGGTCTTCGGGGGGGAGCTGTTTTTT	CASSELVFGGELFF
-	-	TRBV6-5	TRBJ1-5	TGTGCCAGCAGCCCCCGTTTCGAAGGCCAGCCCCAGCATTTT	CASSPRFEGQPQHF
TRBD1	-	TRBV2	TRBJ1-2	TGTGCCAGCAGTAGGCAAGGGGGCGATGGCTACACCTTC	CASSRQGGDGYTF
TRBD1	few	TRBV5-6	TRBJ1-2	TGTGCCAGCAGCTTGGGACAGGGTAACTATGGCTACACCTTC	CASSLGQGNYGYTF
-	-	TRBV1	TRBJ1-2	TGCACCAGCAGCCAAGATACAGGGGGCCGTGGCTACACCTTC	CTSSQDTGGRGYTF
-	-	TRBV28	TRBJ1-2	TGTGCCAGCAGTTTACCAGGGGCCCTATTCTATGGCTACACCTTC	CASSLPGALFYGYTF
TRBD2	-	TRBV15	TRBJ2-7	TGTGCCACTGGGAGGGGGACTAGTCTGTACGAGCAGTACTTC	CATGRGTSLYEQYF
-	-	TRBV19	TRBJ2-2	TGTGCCAGTAGTCTGCTTCAATCCTCCGGGGAGCTGTTTTTT	CASSLLQSSGELFF
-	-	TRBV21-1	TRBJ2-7	TGTGCCAGCAGTCTTCCGGGACAAGGTCTCGAGCAGTACTTC	CASSLPGQGLEQYF
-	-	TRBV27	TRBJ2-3	TGTGCCAGCAGTCTAGGGACACTAGGGCCGGGCGGCACAGATACGCAGTATTTT	CASSLGTLGPGGTDTQYF
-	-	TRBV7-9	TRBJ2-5	TGTGCCAGCAGCTTCCCAACAGCGGAGGCTAGGGAGACCCAGTACTTC	CASSFPTAEARETQYF
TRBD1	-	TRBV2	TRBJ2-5	TGTGCCAGCAGTTCCGGGACAGGCGACTGGGAGACCCAGTACTTC	CASSSGTGDWETQYF
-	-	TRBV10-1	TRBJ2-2	TGCGCCAGCAGTGAGACAGCTTCATACACCGGGGAGCTGTTTTTT	CASSETASYTGELFF
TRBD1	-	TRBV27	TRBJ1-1	TGTGCCAGCAGTTACGGACAGGGGGCTGAAGCTTTCTTT	CASSYGQGAEAFF
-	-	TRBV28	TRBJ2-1	TGTGCCAGCAGTCCCAACGGACCTGAGCAGTTCTTC	CASSPNGPEQFF
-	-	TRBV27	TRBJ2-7	TGTGCCAGCAGTTTAACCCCCCCTGTAGAGGGTTCCCCCGAGCAGTACTTC	CASSLTPPVEGSPEQYF
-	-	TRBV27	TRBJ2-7	TGTGCCTCAAGGGATGGTATCTACGAGCAGTACTTC	CASRDGIYEQYF
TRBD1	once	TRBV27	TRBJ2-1	TGTGCCAGCAGTTTCGCTTCGACAGGGTACAATGAGCAGTTCTTC	CASSFASTGYNEQFF
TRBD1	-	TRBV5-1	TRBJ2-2	TGCGCCAGCAGCTTGGCCGGGACAGAGTACACCGGGGAGCTGTTTTTT	CASSLAGTEYTGELFF
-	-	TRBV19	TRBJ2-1	TGTGCCAGTAGTATTGATAGTGGCTCCTACAATGAGCAGTTCTTC	CASSIDSGSYNEQFF
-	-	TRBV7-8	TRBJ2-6	TGTGCCAGCAGCATCAAGTTCCGGGCCAACGTCCTGACTTTC	CASSIKFRANVLTF
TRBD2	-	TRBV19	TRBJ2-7	TGTGCCAGTAGTACCCCCCGAGAGGTAGCGGGGGACTACGAGCAGTACTTC	CASSTPREVAGDYEQYF
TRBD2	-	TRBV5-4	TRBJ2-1	TGTGCCAGCAGCTTTCTTGGACTAGGACACAATGAGCAGTTCTTC	CASSFLGLGHNEQFF
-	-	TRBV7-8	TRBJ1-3	TGTGCCAGCAGCTTAGATATGTTGGGAAACACCATATATTTT	CASSLDMLGNTIYF
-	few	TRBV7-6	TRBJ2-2	TGTGCCAGCAGCCGGAACACCGGGGAGCTGTTTTTT	CASSRNTGELFF
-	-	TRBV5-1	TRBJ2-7	TGCGCCAGCAGCTTGGGTAGCGTAAGCTCCTACGAGCAGTACTTC	CASSLGSVSSYEQYF
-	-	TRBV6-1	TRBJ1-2	TGTGCCAGCAGTCCTGGGACGGCTACCATCTATGGCTACACCTTC	CASSPGTATIYGYTF
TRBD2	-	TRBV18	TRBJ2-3	TGTGCCAGCTCACCACCGAGGCTAGCGGGAGTCCTTAGCACAGATACGCAGTATTTT	CASSPPRLAGVLSTDTQYF
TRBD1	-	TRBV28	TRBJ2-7	TGTGCCAGCAGCCGGGACAGAATCTACGAGCAGTACTTC	CASSRDRIYEQYF
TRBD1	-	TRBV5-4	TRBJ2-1	TGTGCCAGCGAGGGACAGGGCAGTAATGAGCAGTTCTTC	CASEGQGSNEQFF
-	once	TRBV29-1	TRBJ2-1	TGCAGCGCCTGGGGTGGTGGCTCCTACAATGAGCAGTTCTTC	CSAWGGGSYNEQFF
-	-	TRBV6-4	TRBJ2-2	TGTGCCAGCAGTCAAACTAACACCGGGGAGCTGTTTTTT	CASSQTNTGELFF
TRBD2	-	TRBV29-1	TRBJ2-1	TGCAGCGTGCCGGGCGGGAGCTCCTACAATGAGCAGTTCTTC	CSVPGGSSYNEQFF
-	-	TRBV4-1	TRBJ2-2	TGCGCCAGCAGCCAAGGATGGGGGAGCGCGAACACCGGGGAGCTGTTTTTT	CASSQGWGSANTGELFF
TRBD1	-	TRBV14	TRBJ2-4	TGTGCCAGCAGGGCGACAGGGTCGGACATTCAGTACTTC	CASRATGSDIQYF
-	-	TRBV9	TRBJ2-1	TGTGCCAGCAGCGAAAGCGGGAATGAGCAGTTCTTC	CASSESGNEQFF
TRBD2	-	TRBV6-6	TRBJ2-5	TGTGCCAGCACGCCTTCGGGAGGGGTAGAGACCCAGTACTTC	CASTPSGGVETQYF
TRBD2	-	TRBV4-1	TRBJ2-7	TGCGCCAGCAGCCGAGGACTAGCGGGAGGGCGGTCGGTCGACGAGCAGTACTTC	CASSRGLAGGRSVDEQYF
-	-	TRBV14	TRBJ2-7	TGTGCCAGCAGCCAAGTTCCCTCGCCGAACTACGAGCAGTACTTC	CASSQVPSPNYEQYF